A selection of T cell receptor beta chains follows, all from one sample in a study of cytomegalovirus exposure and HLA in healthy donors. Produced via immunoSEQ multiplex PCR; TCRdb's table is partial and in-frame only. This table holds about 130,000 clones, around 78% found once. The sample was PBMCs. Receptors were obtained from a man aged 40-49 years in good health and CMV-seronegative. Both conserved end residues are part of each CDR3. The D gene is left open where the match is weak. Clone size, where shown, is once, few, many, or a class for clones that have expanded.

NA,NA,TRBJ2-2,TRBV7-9,TGTGCCAGCAGCTTAGTCGGTGCGTCGAACACCGGGGAGCTGTTTTTT,CASSLVGASNTGELFF
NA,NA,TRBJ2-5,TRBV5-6,TGTGCCAGCAGCTTGGCCGATGGGGCGGGGGAGACCCAGTACTTC,CASSLADGAGETQYF
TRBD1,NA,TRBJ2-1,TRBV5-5,TGTGCCAGCAGCTGGATTACAGGACAGGGCAATGAGCAGTTCTTC,CASSWITGQGNEQFF
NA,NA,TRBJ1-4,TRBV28,TGTGCCAGCAGTTCGCCGACAGGAGTAACTAATGAAAAACTGTTTTTT,CASSSPTGVTNEKLFF
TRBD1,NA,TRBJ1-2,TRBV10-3,TGTGCCACGACCGGGACAGACGACTATGGCTACACCTTC,CATTGTDDYGYTF
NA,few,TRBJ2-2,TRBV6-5,TGTGCCAGCAGTTACTCGACAGGGAACACCGGGGAGCTGTTTTTT,CASSYSTGNTGELFF
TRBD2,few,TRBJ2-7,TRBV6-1,TGTGCCAGCGTCGGGGGAGGGCTGAACGAGCAGTACTTC,CASVGGGLNEQYF
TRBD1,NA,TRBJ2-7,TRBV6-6,TGTGCCAGCAGTTACTCCATACGGACAGGTCCCTACGAGCAGTACTTC,CASSYSIRTGPYEQYF
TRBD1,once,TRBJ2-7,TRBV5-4,TGTGCCAGCAGCGGGGACAGGGGGCTATACGAGCAGTACTTC,CASSGDRGLYEQYF
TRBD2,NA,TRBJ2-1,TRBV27,TGTGCCAGCAGTGAAAGGACTAGCGGGAGGATATACAATGAGCAGTTCTTC,CASSERTSGRIYNEQFF
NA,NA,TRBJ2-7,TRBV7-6,TGTGCCAGCAGCTTCGATTCAGGGTTAGGAATTTCTTACGAGCAGTACTTC,CASSFDSGLGISYEQYF
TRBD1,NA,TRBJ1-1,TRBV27,TGTGCCAGCAGTTTCGGAGGGGGCAACACTGAAGCTTTCTTT,CASSFGGGNTEAFF
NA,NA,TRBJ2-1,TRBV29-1,TGCAGCGTTGAAGAGGTACGAAACAAGGAGCAGTTCTTC,CSVEEVRNKEQFF
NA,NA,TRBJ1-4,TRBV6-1,TGTGCCAGCAGTGAATTCGCGGAAGAAAAACTGTTTTTT,CASSEFAEEKLFF
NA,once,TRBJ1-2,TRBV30,TGTGCCTCCCCGGACTCAAACGGAGGGGGCTACACCTTC,CASPDSNGGGYTF
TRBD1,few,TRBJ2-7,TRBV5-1,TGCGCCAGCAGCTACCGAACCGGGACAGTCCCCTACGAGCAGTACTTC,CASSYRTGTVPYEQYF
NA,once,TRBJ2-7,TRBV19,TGTGCCAGTAGTATATTTCCGGGGAGCTCCTACGAGCAGTACTTC,CASSIFPGSSYEQYF
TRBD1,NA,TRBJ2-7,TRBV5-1,TGCGCCAGCAGCGGGACAGGGCCGTTTTACGAGCAGTACTTC,CASSGTGPFYEQYF
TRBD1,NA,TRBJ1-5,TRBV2,TGTGCCAGCAGTGAGGGACAGGACAATCAGCCCCAGCATTTT,CASSEGQDNQPQHF
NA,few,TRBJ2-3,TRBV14,TGTGCCAGCAGCCAAGCTAGGGGGAAAGCAGCAGATACGCAGTATTTT,CASSQARGKAADTQYF
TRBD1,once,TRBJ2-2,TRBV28,TGTGCCAGCACGGGACAGGGTGCCGGGGAGCTGTTTTTT,CASTGQGAGELFF
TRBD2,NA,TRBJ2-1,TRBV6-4,TGTGCCAGCAGTGGGGGACTAAACAATGAGCAGTTCTTC,CASSGGLNNEQFF
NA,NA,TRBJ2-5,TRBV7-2,TGTGCCAGCAGCTTAAACCAGGGGCGAGAGACCCAGTACTTC,CASSLNQGRETQYF
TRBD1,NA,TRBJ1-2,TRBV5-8,TGTGCCAGCAGCTTGGGTACTGGGACAGGGATTGATGGCTACACCTTC,CASSLGTGTGIDGYTF
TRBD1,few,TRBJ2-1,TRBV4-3,TGCGCCAGCAGCCAGCTCTGGCAGGGGGCGACGAATGAGCAGTTCTTC,CASSQLWQGATNEQFF
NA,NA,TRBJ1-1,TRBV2,TGTGCCAGCGGCCCGGGACAGAACACTGAAGCTTTCTTT,CASGPGQNTEAFF
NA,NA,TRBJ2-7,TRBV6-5,TGTGCCAGCAGGAACATCTACGAGCAGTACTTC,CASRNIYEQYF
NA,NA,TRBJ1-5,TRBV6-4,TGTGCCAGCAGTCGGGAGAGCAATCAGCCCCAGCATTTT,CASSRESNQPQHF
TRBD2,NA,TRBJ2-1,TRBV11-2,TGTGCCAGCAGCTTAGGAAATAGCGGGGCTTACAATGAGCAGTTCTTC,CASSLGNSGAYNEQFF
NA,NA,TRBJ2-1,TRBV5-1,TGCGCCAGCAGCTTGGCCCCTACTAGTGCCCCTCGCGATGAGCAGTTCTTC,CASSLAPTSAPRDEQFF
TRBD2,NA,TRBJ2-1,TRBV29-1,TGCAGCGTTGTCCCGGGACTAGCGGGGATTGAGCAGTTCTTC,CSVVPGLAGIEQFF
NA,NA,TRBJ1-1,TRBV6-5,TGTGCCAGCTCGGCGACGAGGAGTGGTGAAGCTTTCTTT,CASSATRSGEAFF
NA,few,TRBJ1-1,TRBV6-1,TGTGCCAGCAGTGAAGCAGGACAAACTGAAGCTTTCTTT,CASSEAGQTEAFF
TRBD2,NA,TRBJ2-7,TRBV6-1,TGTGCCAGCAGCCCTGGACTAGCGGGAGTCTACGAGCAGTACTTC,CASSPGLAGVYEQYF
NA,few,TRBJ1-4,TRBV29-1,TGCAGCGTTGAAGAGGGGGCTGAAAAACTGTTTTTT,CSVEEGAEKLFF
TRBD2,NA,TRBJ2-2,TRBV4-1,TGCGCCAGCAGCCCCTTGTTCTCAGTGGGTAGCGGGGGGGCCGGCACCGGGGAGCTGTTTTTT,CASSPLFSVGSGGAGTGELFF
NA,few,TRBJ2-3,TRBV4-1,TGCGCCAGCAGCCAAGGTTGGGGGGGCGTAGATACGCAGTATTTT,CASSQGWGGVDTQYF
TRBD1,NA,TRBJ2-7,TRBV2,TGTGCCAGCAGTGGAGTGGGAGGCCCCACAGGGGGGGAGCAGTACTTC,CASSGVGGPTGGEQYF
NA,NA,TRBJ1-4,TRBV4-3,TGCGCCAGCAGCCGAACTCTTGCAACTAATGAAAAACTGTTTTTT,CASSRTLATNEKLFF
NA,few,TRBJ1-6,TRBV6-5,TGTGCCAGCAGTTATGCTTGGGCAGAATATAATTCACCCCTCCACTTT,CASSYAWAEYNSPLHF
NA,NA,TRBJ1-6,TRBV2,TGTGCCAGCAAGCGGGGGGGTACATCACCCCTCCACTTT,CASKRGGTSPLHF
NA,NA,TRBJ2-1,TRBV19,TGTGCCAGTAGTATGGCCCCAAGCTCCTACAATGAGCAGTTCTTC,CASSMAPSSYNEQFF
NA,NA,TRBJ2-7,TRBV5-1,TGCGCCAGCAGCGGGGCGACCTCCTACGAGCAGTACTTC,CASSGATSYEQYF
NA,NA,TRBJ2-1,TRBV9,TGTGCCAGCAGCGCCGGGACTTACAATGAGCAGTTCTTC,CASSAGTYNEQFF
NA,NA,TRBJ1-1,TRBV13,TGTGCCAGCAGCTTAAGGACTGAGAACACTGAAGCTTTCTTT,CASSLRTENTEAFF
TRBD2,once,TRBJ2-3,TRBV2,TGTGCCAGCAGTGGGCTAGCGGGGGGCCAAGATACGCAGTATTTT,CASSGLAGGQDTQYF
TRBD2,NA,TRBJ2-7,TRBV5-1,TGCGCCAGCAGCTTCGGCCAGGCGGGGGGACACGAGCAGTACTTC,CASSFGQAGGHEQYF
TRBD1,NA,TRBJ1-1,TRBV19,TGTGCCAGTAGTATAGAGGGGACAGGGGGTAATACTGAAGCTTTCTTT,CASSIEGTGGNTEAFF
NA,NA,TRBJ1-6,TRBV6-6,TGTGCCAGCAGTCAACCGGGACTTGTTAATTCACCCCTCCACTTT,CASSQPGLVNSPLHF
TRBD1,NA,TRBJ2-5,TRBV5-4,TGTGCCAGCAGCTTGGGAGGGACCCGACAGGGGAAAGAGACCCAGTACTTC,CASSLGGTRQGKETQYF
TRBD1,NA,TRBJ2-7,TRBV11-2,TGTGCCAGCAGCTTAGATGCCACAGGGGCCTACGAGCAGTACTTC,CASSLDATGAYEQYF
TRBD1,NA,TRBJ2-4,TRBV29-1,TGCAGCGTTGTTTGGGACAGGTCACAACTAGCCAAAAACATTCAGTACTTC,CSVVWDRSQLAKNIQYF
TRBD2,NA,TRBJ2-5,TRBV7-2,TGTGCCAGCAGCTTATCCGGTAGCGGGGGGGAGACCCAGTACTTC,CASSLSGSGGETQYF
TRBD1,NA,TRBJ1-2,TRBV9,TGTGCCAGCAGCCCGGGACAGGGATCAGGCGGCTACACCTTC,CASSPGQGSGGYTF
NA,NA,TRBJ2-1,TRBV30,TGTGCCTGGACTAAGGGGTTCGCCTACAATGAGCAGTTCTTC,CAWTKGFAYNEQFF
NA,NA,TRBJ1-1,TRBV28,TGTGCCAGCAGTCCCAGGGAAGACACTGAAGCTTTCTTT,CASSPREDTEAFF
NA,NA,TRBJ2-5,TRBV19,TGTGCCAGTAGCACTAGCGGGGACAGGGCTCGGGTGACCCAGTACTTC,CASSTSGDRARVTQYF
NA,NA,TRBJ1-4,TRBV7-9,TGTGCCAGCAGCTTAGGACAGGCTAATGAAAAACTGTTTTTT,CASSLGQANEKLFF
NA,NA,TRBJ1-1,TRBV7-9,TGTGCCAGCAGAGGGGGAGATGCTGAAGCTTTCTTT,CASRGGDAEAFF
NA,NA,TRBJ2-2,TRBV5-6,TGTGCCAGCAGCTCTCTAAACGGGGAGCTGTTTTTT,CASSSLNGELFF